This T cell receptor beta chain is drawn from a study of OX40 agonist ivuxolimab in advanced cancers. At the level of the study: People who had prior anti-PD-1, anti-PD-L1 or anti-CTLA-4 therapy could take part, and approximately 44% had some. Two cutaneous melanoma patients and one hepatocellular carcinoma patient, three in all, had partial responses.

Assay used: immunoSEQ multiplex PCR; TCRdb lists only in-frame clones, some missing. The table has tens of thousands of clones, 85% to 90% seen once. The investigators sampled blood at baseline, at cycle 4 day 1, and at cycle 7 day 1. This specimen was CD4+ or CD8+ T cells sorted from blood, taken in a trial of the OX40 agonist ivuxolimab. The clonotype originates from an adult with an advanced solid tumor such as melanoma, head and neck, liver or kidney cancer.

CDR3 DNA sequence: TGTGCCAGCAGCCCCAGTCCACAGAGTCTAGCCAAAAACATTCAGTACTTC. It yields the protein CASSPSPQSLAKNIQYF. The chain has TRBV14 and TRBJ2-4, with unresolved D. Germline V lookup: CDR1 SGHDN, CDR2 FVKESK. The CDR3 is 17 amino acids. Trimming cost V 4 bases and J 0 bases, with 16 bases left between them.